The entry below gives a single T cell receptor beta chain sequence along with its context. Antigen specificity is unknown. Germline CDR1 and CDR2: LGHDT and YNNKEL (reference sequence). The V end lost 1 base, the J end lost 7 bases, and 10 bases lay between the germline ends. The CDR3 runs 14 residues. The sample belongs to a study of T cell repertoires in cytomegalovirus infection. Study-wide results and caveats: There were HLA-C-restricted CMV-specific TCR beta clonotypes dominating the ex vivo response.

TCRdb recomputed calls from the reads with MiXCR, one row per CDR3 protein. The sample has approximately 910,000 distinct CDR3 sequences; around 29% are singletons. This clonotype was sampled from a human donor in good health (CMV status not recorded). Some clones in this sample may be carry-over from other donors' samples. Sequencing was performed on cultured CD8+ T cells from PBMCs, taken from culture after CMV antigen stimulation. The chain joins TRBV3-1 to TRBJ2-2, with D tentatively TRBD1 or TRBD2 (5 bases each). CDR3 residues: CASSQVMGDGELFF. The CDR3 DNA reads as TGTGCCAGCAGCCAAGTAATGGGGGACGGGGAGCTGTTTTTT.